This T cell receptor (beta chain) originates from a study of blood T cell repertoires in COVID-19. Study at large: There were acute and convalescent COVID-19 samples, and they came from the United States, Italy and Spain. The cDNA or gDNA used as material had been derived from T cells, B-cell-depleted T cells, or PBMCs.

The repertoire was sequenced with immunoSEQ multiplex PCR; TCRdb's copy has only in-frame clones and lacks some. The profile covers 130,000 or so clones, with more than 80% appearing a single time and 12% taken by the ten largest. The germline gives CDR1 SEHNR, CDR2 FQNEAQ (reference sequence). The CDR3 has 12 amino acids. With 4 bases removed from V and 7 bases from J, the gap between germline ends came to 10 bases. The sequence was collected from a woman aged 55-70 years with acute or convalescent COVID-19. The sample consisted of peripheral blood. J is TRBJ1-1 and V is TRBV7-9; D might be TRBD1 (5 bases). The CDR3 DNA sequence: TGTGCCAGCAGCTCGGGGGAGGGTGAAGCTTTCTTT. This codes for CASSSGEGEAFF.